The 5 T cell receptor beta chains below all came from one sample that was sequenced in a study of cytomegalovirus exposure and HLA in healthy donors. In the PCR, 60 Vbeta and 13 Jbeta primers were used. TCRdb's copy holds only in-frame clones and misses some; the assay was immunoSEQ multiplex PCR. The specimen's table records 55,000 to 85,000 clones. The sample was PBMCs. The source is a female donor in good health and CMV-seropositive.

The chain uses TRBV28 and TRBJ1-1; D remains ambiguous. V lost 2 bases, J lost 5 bases, and 18 bases lay in between. The CDR3 has 16 amino acids. Germline V lookup: CDR1 MDHEN, CDR2 SYDVKM. The CDR3 region is CASSLNPPKSGTEAFF. Here the CDR3 DNA reads TGTGCCAGCAGTTTAAATCCCCCTAAATCGGGGACTGAAGCTTTCTTT.

V is TRBV4-3 and J is TRBJ1-6; D is perhaps TRBD1 (5 bases). Trimming removed 4 bases at V and 15 bases at J, with 19 bases between. Germline values: CDR1 LGHNA, CDR2 YSLEER. This CDR3 spans 14 amino acids. Here the CDR3 DNA reads TGCGCCAGCAGCCCTGAATCGGGGGAGCCGGGCCTCCACTTT. Its protein product is CASSPESGEPGLHF.

The chain uses TRBV4-3 and TRBJ2-2; D might be TRBD2 (6 bases). Trimming shortened V by 0 bases and J by 7 bases, and 24 bases separated the two germline ends. Germline assignment: CDR1 LGHNA and CDR2 YSLEER. This CDR3 has 19 residues. The CDR3 nucleotides are TGCGCCAGCAGCCAAGATCACGGAGGGCTATTGCTGGGAGGCGGGGAGCTGTTTTTT. Translated, it gives CASSQDHGGLLLGGGELFF.

The chain links TRBV10-3 to TRBJ1-6; the match to TRBD1 covers 7 bases. The CDR3 is 15 residues long. V dropped 5 bases and J dropped 8; count of bases not matched to a gene: 9. From germline, CDR1 is ENHRY and CDR2 SYGVKD. CDR3 coding DNA: TGTGCCATCAGTACGAGCAGGGGGACTTATTCACCCCTCCACTTT. Its translation is CAISTSRGTYSPLHF.

The chain employs TRBV7-8 and TRBJ2-5; 8 bases fit TRBD2. V was clipped by 5 bases and J by 5 bases; unmatched bases: 16. This CDR3 comprises 17 residues. The V gene's germline CDR1 is SGHVS and CDR2 FQNEAQ. CDR3: CASSPPGTRAPYETQYF. The CDR3 coding sequence is TGTGCCAGCAGCCCTCCCGGGACTAGAGCCCCGTATGAGACCCAGTACTTC.